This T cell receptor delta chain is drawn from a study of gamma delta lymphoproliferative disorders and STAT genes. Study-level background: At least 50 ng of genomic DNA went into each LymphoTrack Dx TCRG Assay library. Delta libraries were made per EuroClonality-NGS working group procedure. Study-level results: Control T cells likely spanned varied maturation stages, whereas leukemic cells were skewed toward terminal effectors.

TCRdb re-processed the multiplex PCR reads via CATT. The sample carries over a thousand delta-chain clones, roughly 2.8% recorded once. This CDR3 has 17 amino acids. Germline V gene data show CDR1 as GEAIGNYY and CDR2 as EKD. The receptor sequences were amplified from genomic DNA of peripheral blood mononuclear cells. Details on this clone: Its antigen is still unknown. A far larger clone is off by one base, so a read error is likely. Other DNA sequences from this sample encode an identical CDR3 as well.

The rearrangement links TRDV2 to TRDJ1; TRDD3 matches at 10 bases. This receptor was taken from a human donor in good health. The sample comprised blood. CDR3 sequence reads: CACDTRWGISYTDKLIF. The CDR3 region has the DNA TGTGCCTGTGACACTCGCTGGGGGATATCGTACACTGATAAACTCATCTTT.